This is a list of T cell receptor beta chains from one sample in a study of siplizumab effects on memory and regulatory T cells. Only in-frame clones appear in the TCRdb table, and some are missing; sequencing was by immunoSEQ multiplex PCR. Of some 62,000 clones detected, roughly 83% appear once; the ten largest clones hold 3.5% to 4.5%. The sequencing sample was made of memory CD4+ T cells sorted from blood. These receptors were taken from a human donor in good health. CDR3s include the opening cysteine and the closing phenylalanine or tryptophan. A D gene is named only where the DNA matches it firmly. Size tells how often a clone was seen (once, few, many) or the class of an expanded clone, and some rows leave it out.

clone size: NA; V gene: TRBV7-2; D gene: NA; J gene: TRBJ2-1; CDR3 DNA: TGTGCCAGCAGCACCTCTGGGGGCCACTACAATGAGCAGTTCTTC; CDR3 protein: CASSTSGGHYNEQFF
clone size: NA; V gene: TRBV5-1; D gene: NA; J gene: TRBJ2-5; CDR3 DNA: TGCGCCAGCAGCTTAGGCTCCGGCCAAGAGACCCAGTACTTC; CDR3 protein: CASSLGSGQETQYF
clone size: few; V gene: TRBV6-5; D gene: NA; J gene: TRBJ1-2; CDR3 DNA: TGTGCCAGCAGTGCGGCCGGGACCGACTATGGCTACACCTTC; CDR3 protein: CASSAAGTDYGYTF
clone size: NA; V gene: TRBV27; D gene: TRBD1; J gene: TRBJ1-4; CDR3 DNA: TGTGCCAGCAGCCGGGCAGGGGGTGAAAAACTGTTTTTT; CDR3 protein: CASSRAGGEKLFF
clone size: NA; V gene: TRBV6-6; D gene: NA; J gene: TRBJ1-1; CDR3 DNA: TGTGCCAGCACCGAGGGCGTCCACACTGAAGCTTTCTTT; CDR3 protein: CASTEGVHTEAFF
clone size: NA; V gene: TRBV7-2; D gene: NA; J gene: TRBJ2-2; CDR3 DNA: TGTGCCAGCAGCCAGAGGGCCGGGGAGCTGTTTTTT; CDR3 protein: CASSQRAGELFF
clone size: NA; V gene: TRBV7-9; D gene: TRBD2; J gene: TRBJ2-7; CDR3 DNA: TGTGCCAGCAGCTCTTTGACTAGCGGATACTACGAGCAGTACTTC; CDR3 protein: CASSSLTSGYYEQYF
clone size: few; V gene: TRBV6-5; D gene: NA; J gene: TRBJ1-5; CDR3 DNA: TGTGCCAGCAGGACACTCCAAAGGAATCAGCCCCAGCATTTT; CDR3 protein: CASRTLQRNQPQHF
clone size: few; V gene: TRBV14; D gene: NA; J gene: TRBJ2-2; CDR3 DNA: TGTGCCAGCAGCCGGGGTCTGGGAATAAACCCAAACACCGGGGAGCTGTTTTTT; CDR3 protein: CASSRGLGINPNTGELFF
clone size: NA; V gene: TRBV29-1; D gene: NA; J gene: TRBJ2-1; CDR3 DNA: TGCAGCGTTGATCAGAGGCGCTCCTACAATGAGCAGTTCTTC; CDR3 protein: CSVDQRRSYNEQFF
clone size: NA; V gene: TRBV6-1; D gene: NA; J gene: TRBJ1-4; CDR3 DNA: TGTGCCAGCAGTGAAACGGTGGCGATGGCGAGTGAAAAACTGTTTTTT; CDR3 protein: CASSETVAMASEKLFF
clone size: NA; V gene: TRBV7-2; D gene: NA; J gene: TRBJ2-7; CDR3 DNA: TGTGCCAGCAGCCTAACCGGGACGGGTCACTACGAGCAGTACTTC; CDR3 protein: CASSLTGTGHYEQYF
clone size: few; V gene: TRBV7-9; D gene: NA; J gene: TRBJ1-5; CDR3 DNA: TGTGCCAGCAGCTTAGGCGGCCGGCGAGGCCAGCCCCAGCATTTT; CDR3 protein: CASSLGGRRGQPQHF
clone size: NA; V gene: TRBV6-5; D gene: NA; J gene: TRBJ1-2; CDR3 DNA: TGTGCCAGCAGCCCAACCAGGGAGAACTATGGCTACACCTTC; CDR3 protein: CASSPTRENYGYTF
clone size: once; V gene: TRBV29-1; D gene: NA; J gene: TRBJ1-2; CDR3 DNA: TGCAGCGTTCGGGACACCCTTTATGGCTACACCTTC; CDR3 protein: CSVRDTLYGYTF
clone size: once; V gene: TRBV5-1; D gene: TRBD1; J gene: TRBJ2-3; CDR3 DNA: TGCGCCAGCAATCCGGGACAGGCATATACGCAGTATTTT; CDR3 protein: CASNPGQAYTQYF
clone size: NA; V gene: TRBV6-1; D gene: TRBD1; J gene: TRBJ2-5; CDR3 DNA: TGTGCCAGCAAGGGGGCCCTGTTGGAGACCCAGTACTTC; CDR3 protein: CASKGALLETQYF
clone size: once; V gene: TRBV7-3; D gene: NA; J gene: TRBJ2-5; CDR3 DNA: TGTGCCAGCAGCTTAGGGGGGACTCAAGAGACCCAGTACTTC; CDR3 protein: CASSLGGTQETQYF
clone size: few; V gene: TRBV5-4; D gene: TRBD1; J gene: TRBJ1-6; CDR3 DNA: TGTGCCAGCAGCTCCCGGGACAGGCTGAATTCACCCCTCCACTTT; CDR3 protein: CASSSRDRLNSPLHF
clone size: NA; V gene: TRBV7-3; D gene: NA; J gene: TRBJ2-2; CDR3 DNA: TGTGCCAGCAGCTTCCAGGAGGGCACCGGGGAGCTGTTTTTT; CDR3 protein: CASSFQEGTGELFF
clone size: NA; V gene: TRBV30; D gene: NA; J gene: TRBJ2-7; CDR3 DNA: TGTGCCTGGAGTAATCGGGGCTACGAGCAGTACTTC; CDR3 protein: CAWSNRGYEQYF
clone size: NA; V gene: TRBV7-9; D gene: NA; J gene: TRBJ2-7; CDR3 DNA: TGTGCCAGCAGCTTAGACTCCAACTCCTACGAGCAGTACTTC; CDR3 protein: CASSLDSNSYEQYF
clone size: few; V gene: TRBV10-3; D gene: NA; J gene: TRBJ2-5; CDR3 DNA: TGTGCCATCAGTGATTGGCAGAACTTAGAGACCCAGTACTTC; CDR3 protein: CAISDWQNLETQYF
clone size: few; V gene: TRBV19; D gene: TRBD1; J gene: TRBJ1-2; CDR3 DNA: TGTGCCAGTATAAGGGTCGGGACAGCAACCACGAACTATGGCTACACCTTC; CDR3 protein: CASIRVGTATTNYGYTF
clone size: NA; V gene: TRBV5-1; D gene: TRBD1; J gene: TRBJ2-1; CDR3 DNA: TGCGCCAGCAGCTTGGGGCAGGGGGAGTACAATGAGCAGTTCTTC; CDR3 protein: CASSLGQGEYNEQFF